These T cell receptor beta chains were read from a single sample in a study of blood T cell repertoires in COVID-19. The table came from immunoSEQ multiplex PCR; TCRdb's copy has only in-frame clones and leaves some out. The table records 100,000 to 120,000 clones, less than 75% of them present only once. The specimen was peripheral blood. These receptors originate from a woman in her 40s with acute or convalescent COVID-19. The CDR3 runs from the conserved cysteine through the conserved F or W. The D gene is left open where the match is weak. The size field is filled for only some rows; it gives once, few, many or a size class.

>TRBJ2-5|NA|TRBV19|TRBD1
TGTGCCAGTAGTAGTAGCGGACAGGGCCAAGAGACCCAGTACTTC
CASSSSGQGQETQYF
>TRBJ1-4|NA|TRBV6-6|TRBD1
TGTGCCAGCAGTACAGGGGGGTCGAATGAAAAACTGTTTTTT
CASSTGGSNEKLFF
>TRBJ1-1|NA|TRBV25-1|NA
TGTGCCAGCAGCGCACGGGGACGGACAGAGGGAACTGAAGCTTTCTTT
CASSARGRTEGTEAFF
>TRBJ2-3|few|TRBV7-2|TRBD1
TGTGCCAGCAGTGAACAGGGGGCTAGCACAGATACGCAGTATTTT
CASSEQGASTDTQYF
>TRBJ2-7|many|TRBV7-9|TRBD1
TGTGCCAGCAGCGACCCCAGGGGGTACGAGCAGTACTTC
CASSDPRGYEQYF
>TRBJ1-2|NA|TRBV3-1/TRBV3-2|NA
TGTGCCAGCAGCCAAGATCAATTGACAGTACGTGGCTACACCTTC
CASSQDQLTVRGYTF
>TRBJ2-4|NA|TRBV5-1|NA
TGCGCCAGCAGCGACGACAGGACACCTTGGGACGTTTTGGACTTC
CASSDDRTPWDVLDF
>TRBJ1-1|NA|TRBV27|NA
TGTGCCAGCAGACCACAGTCGAACACTGAAGCTTTCTTT
CASRPQSNTEAFF
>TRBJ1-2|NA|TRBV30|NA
TGTGCCTGGAGTAAAAGTAGCCAAAACTATGGCTACACCTTC
CAWSKSSQNYGYTF
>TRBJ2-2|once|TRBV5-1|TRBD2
TGCGCCAGCACCCCATTAGGGGCTAGCGGGGGTTCGAACACCGGGGAGCTGTTTTTT
CASTPLGASGGSNTGELFF
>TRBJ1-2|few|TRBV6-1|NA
TGTGCCAGCAGTGACAGGGTGTTCCATGGCTACACCTTC
CASSDRVFHGYTF
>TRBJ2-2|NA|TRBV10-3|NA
TGTGCCATCAGTGAGGGCGGGGCATACACCGGGGAGCTGTTTTTT
CAISEGGAYTGELFF
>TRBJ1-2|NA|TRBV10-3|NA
TGTGCCATCAGTGACGGTCGGGACTATGGCTACACCTTC
CAISDGRDYGYTF
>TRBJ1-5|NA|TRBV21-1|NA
TGTGCCAGCAGCGGTGGCCGGGGTCCAATGAATCAGCCCCAGCATTTT
CASSGGRGPMNQPQHF
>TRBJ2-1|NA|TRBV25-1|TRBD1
TGTGCCAGCAGTGAAGGGACAGGTCCTTCCTACAATGAGCAGTTCTTC
CASSEGTGPSYNEQFF
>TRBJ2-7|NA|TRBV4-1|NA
TGCGCCAGCAGCCAAGACCTGGCGGGGCGTACCTACGAGCAGTACTTC
CASSQDLAGRTYEQYF
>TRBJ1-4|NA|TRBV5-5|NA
TGTGCCAGCAGCCCCACAGGGCCCTTTGAAAAACTGTTTTTT
CASSPTGPFEKLFF
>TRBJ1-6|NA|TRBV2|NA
TGTGCCAGCAGGGTCACCAGGACAGATTCCCTTCTTAATTCACCCCTCCACTTT
CASRVTRTDSLLNSPLHF
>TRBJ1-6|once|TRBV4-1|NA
TGCGCCAGCAGCCAAGGAACAGGATATAATTCACCCCTCCACTTT
CASSQGTGYNSPLHF
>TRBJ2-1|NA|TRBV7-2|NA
TGTGCCAGCAGCTTAGATAGTCTGACCTACAATGAGCAGTTCTTC
CASSLDSLTYNEQFF
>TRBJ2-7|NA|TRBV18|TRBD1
TGTGCCAGCTCACCACCAGACAGGGGACGAACTCACTACGAGCAGTACTTC
CASSPPDRGRTHYEQYF
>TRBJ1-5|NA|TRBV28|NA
TGTGCCAGCAGTAAAACAGGTGGTGGCTATCGCAATCAGCCCCAGCATTTT
CASSKTGGGYRNQPQHF
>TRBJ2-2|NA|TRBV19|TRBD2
TGTGCCAGTAGTCAGCGGGAGAACACCGGGGAGCTGTTTTTT
CASSQRENTGELFF
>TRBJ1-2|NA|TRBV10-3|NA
TGTGCCATCGGCGGGGGGGATGGCTACACCTTC
CAIGGGDGYTF
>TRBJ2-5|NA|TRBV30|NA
TGTGCCTGGAGTGTACAGGGAGAGACCCAGTACTTC
CAWSVQGETQYF
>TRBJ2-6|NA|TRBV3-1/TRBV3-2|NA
TGTGCCAGCAGTCCAGGGGCGGCCAACGTCCTGACTTTC
CASSPGAANVLTF
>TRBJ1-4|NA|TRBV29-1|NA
TGCAGCGTTGCAGGCTCTCAGGAGGGAAAACTGTTTTTT
CSVAGSQEGKLFF
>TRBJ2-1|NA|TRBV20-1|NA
TGCAGTGGGGAGCGCCTAAATGAGCAGTTCTTC
CSGERLNEQFF
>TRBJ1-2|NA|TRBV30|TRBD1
TGTGCCTGGAGGCAGGGGGCTGGATATGGCTACACCTTC
CAWRQGAGYGYTF
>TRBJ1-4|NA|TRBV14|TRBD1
TGTGCCAGCAGCTTTAGGACAGGGGCCTCTGAAAAACTGTTTTTT
CASSFRTGASEKLFF
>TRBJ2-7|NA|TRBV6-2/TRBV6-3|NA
TGTGCCAGCAGTTCGCCAAGACTCGGGTCCTACGAGCAGTACTTC
CASSSPRLGSYEQYF
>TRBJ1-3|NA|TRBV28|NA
TGTGCCAGCAGTTTCTTTGCGGGGGGGACTGTTTCTGGAAACACCATATATTTT
CASSFFAGGTVSGNTIYF
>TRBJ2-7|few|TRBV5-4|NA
TGTGCCAGCAGCCCAGGACTCTCCTACGAGCAGTACTTC
CASSPGLSYEQYF
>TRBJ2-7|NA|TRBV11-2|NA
TGTGCCAGCAGCGGCAGGGGCCGATACGAGCAGTACTTC
CASSGRGRYEQYF
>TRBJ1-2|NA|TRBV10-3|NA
TGTGCCATCAGCGCAACAGGTGAAGATGGCTACACCTTC
CAISATGEDGYTF
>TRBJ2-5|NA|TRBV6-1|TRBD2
TGTGCCAGCAGTGAAACAGCGGGGGGGCAAGAGACCCAGTACTTC
CASSETAGGQETQYF
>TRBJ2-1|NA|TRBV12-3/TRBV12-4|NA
TGTGCCAGCAGTTTACAATACAATGAGCAGTTCTTC
CASSLQYNEQFF
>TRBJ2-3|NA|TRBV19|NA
TGTGCCAGTACCCCAACACGGGGGGATACGCAGTATTTT
CASTPTRGDTQYF
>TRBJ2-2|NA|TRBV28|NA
TGTGCCAGCAGTTCCACTAACACCGGGGAGCTGTTTTTT
CASSSTNTGELFF
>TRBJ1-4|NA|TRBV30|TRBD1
TGTGCCTTTAACCCGGGACAGGGCGCAAATGAAAAACTGTTTTTT
CAFNPGQGANEKLFF
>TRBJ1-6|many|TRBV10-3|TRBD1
TGTGCCATCAGTGAAGGGGGCAATTCACCCCTCCACTTT
CAISEGGNSPLHF
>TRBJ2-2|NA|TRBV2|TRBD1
TGTGCCAGCAGGAGACAGGGTAACGCCGGGGAGCTGTTTTTT
CASRRQGNAGELFF
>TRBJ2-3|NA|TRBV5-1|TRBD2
TGCGCCAGCAGCTTGGGACTAGCGGGGGAGTCGGATACGCAGTATTTT
CASSLGLAGESDTQYF
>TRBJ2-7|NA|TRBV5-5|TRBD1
TGTGCCAGCAGCTTGGACCGACAGGGTTCCTACGAGCAGTACTTC
CASSLDRQGSYEQYF
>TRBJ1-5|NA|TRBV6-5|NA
TGTGCCAGCACCCCAGGGCCCCTCGGGCCCCAGCATTTT
CASTPGPLGPQHF
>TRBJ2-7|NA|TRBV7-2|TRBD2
TGTGCCAGCAGCACCTCGGGACTACTGTACGAGCAGTACTTC
CASSTSGLLYEQYF
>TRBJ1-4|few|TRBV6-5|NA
TGTGCCAGCACTTCTAGGCTGTCTAATGAAAAACTGTTTTTT
CASTSRLSNEKLFF
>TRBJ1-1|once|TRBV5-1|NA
TGCGCCAGCAGCTTGGATAGCGGAGGGTGGACTGAAGCTTTCTTT
CASSLDSGGWTEAFF
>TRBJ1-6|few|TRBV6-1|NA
TGTGCCAGCAGTGAGGGGATGGTGGGGCGGGGATCACCCCTCCACTTT
CASSEGMVGRGSPLHF
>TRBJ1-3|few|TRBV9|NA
TGTGCCAGCAGCGCTAGGACAGACTCTGGAAACACCATATATTTT
CASSARTDSGNTIYF
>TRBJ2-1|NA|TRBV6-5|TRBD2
TGTGCCAGCACACTAGCGAGGAGCTCCTACAATGAGCAGTTCTTC
CASTLARSSYNEQFF